The 8 T cell receptor beta chains below were found in one sample sequenced in a study of CD8 T cells in Susac syndrome. Random hexamers were used to reverse transcribe the RNA input (about 0.5 to 1 ug). TCRdb called the immunoSEQ multiplex PCR reads again in MiXCR, with one record for every CDR3 protein. The table lists around 150,000 distinct CDR3 sequences, around 95% of them singletons. Input material: CD4+ T cells from PBMCs. Receptors were obtained from a human donor with Susac syndrome.

The rearrangement links TRBV20-1 to TRBJ2-1; 10 bases agree with TRBD2. This CDR3 is built from 15 residues. Germline-derived CDR1 and CDR2 are DFQATT and SNEGSKA (reference sequence). The J segment lost 9 bases and the V segment lost 4 bases, leaving 12 bases of the junction unmatched. CDR3 protein: CSATPGTSDYGEQFF. DNA for the CDR3: TGCAGTGCTACCCCCGGGACTAGCGATTATGGTGAGCAGTTCTTC.

CDR3 nucleotides: TGTGCCAGCAGTGAATTGTCGGCGGCTAGCTCCTACAATGAGCAGTTCTTC. It translates to CASSELSAASSYNEQFF. The rearrangement joins TRBV25-1 to TRBJ2-1; the D is unclear. The CDR3 is 17 amino acids. V gave up 1 base and J gave up 0 bases, with 13 bases separating them. Germline CDR1 is MGHDK and CDR2 is SYGVNS.

The gene calls are TRBV7-9 and TRBJ1-2; D is undetermined. V shed 3 bases and J shed 0 bases, with 5 bases lying between them. Germline V gene lookup returns CDR1 SEHNR and CDR2 FQNEAQ (reference sequence). This CDR3 is 13 amino acids long. The CDR3 loop is CASSFTANYGYTF. The CDR3 nucleotides are TGTGCCAGCAGCTTTACGGCTAACTATGGCTACACCTTC.

This clonotype was seen only once. This chain links TRBV19 with TRBJ2-2, with 9 bases fitting TRBD2. Per the germline V gene, CDR1 is LNHDA and CDR2 is SQIVND (reference sequence). The trim removed 6 bases at V and 6 bases at J, leaving 5 bases unmatched. There are 14 residues in the CDR3. CDR3 nucleotides: TGTGCCAGTAGGGGGACTAGCATAGCCGGGGAGCTGTTTTTT. It specifies CASRGTSIAGELFF.

V usage is TRBV30 and J usage is TRBJ2-1, with D possibly being TRBD2 (5 bases). CDR3 length: 14 amino acids. Trimming took 2 bases from V and 8 from J, leaving 16 bases between them. Germline-derived CDR1 and CDR2 are GTSNPN and SVGIG (reference sequence). The DNA of the CDR3 is TGTGCCTGGAGTCCCCTCTACATTAGCGATGAGCAGTTCTTC. Translated, it gives CAWSPLYISDEQFF. Combining the CDR3 with reference TRBV30 and TRBJ2-1 gives the whole variable domain SQTIHQWPATLVQPVGSPLSLECTVEGTSNPNLYWYRQAAGRGLQLLFYSVGIGQISSEVPQNLSASRPQDRQFILSSKKLLLSDSGFYLCAWSPLYISDEQFFGPGTRLTVL.

The genes are TRBV3-1 and TRBJ1-1; D is ambiguous. Per the germline V gene, CDR1 is LGHDT and CDR2 is YNNKEL (reference sequence). The CDR3 is 12 residues long. V was clipped by 2 bases and J by 5 bases, with 6 bases between them. In nucleotides, the CDR3 is TGTGCCAGCAGCCAAATGGGTACTGAAGCTTTCTTT. It yields the protein CASSQMGTEAFF.

The rearrangement links TRBV30 to TRBJ2-7; D uncertain. V shed 2 bases and J shed 3 bases, with 5 bases lying between them. The CDR3 is 11 residues long. Germline CDR1 GTSNPN, CDR2 SVGIG (reference sequence). The CDR3 protein is CAWSPSYEQYF. Here the CDR3 DNA reads TGTGCCTGGAGTCCTAGCTACGAGCAGTACTTC.

This rearrangement joins TRBV24-1 to TRBJ2-5; D could derive from TRBD1 or TRBD2 (5 bases each). Trimming removed 3 bases from V and 1 base from J, with 11 bases in between. Germline V gives CDR1 KGHDR, CDR2 SFDVKD. The CDR3 runs 15 residues. The CDR3: CATSDASGTQETQYF. The DNA of the CDR3 is TGTGCCACCAGTGATGCATCCGGGACCCAAGAGACCCAGTACTTC.